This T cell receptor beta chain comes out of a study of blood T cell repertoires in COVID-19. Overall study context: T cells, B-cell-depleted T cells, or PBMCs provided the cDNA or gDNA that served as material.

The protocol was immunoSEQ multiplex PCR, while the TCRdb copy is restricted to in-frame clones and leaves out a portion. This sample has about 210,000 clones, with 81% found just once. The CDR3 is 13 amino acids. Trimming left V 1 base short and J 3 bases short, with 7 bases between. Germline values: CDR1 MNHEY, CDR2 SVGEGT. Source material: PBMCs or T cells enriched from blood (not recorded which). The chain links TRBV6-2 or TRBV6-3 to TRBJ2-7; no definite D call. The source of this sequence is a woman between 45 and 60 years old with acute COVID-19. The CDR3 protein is CASSYLSVYEQYF. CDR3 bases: TGTGCCAGCAGTTACTTGTCAGTCTACGAGCAGTACTTC.